A single sample is the source of the 8 T cell receptor beta chains below, sequenced in a study of a mutant IDH1 vaccine in newly diagnosed glioma. The time point was: baseline, week 1 (first vaccination visit). As to treatment: pre-vaccination baseline after standard-of-care therapy. Clones were read by immunoSEQ multiplex PCR, and TCRdb kept only the in-frame ones, dropping some. The sample lists about 38,000 clones, around four fifths seen once, with just over 9% in the top ten. Here the sequenced sample was PBMCs, taken from a glioma patient treated with radiotherapy, temozolomide or both. The receptor set was obtained from a man between 35 and 55 years old with glioma. Some clones in this sample may be carry-over from other donors' samples.

There are a few counts of this clone. V gene TRBV6-1 combines with J gene TRBJ2-6, with D perhaps TRBD1 (6 bases). Trimming cost V 3 bases and J 0 bases, with 6 bases left between them. The CDR3 covers 15 residues. Germline values: CDR1 MNHNS, CDR2 SASEGT. Here the CDR3 DNA reads TGTGCCAGCAGTGAGGGGGCCTCTGGGGCCAACGTCCTGACTTTC. Protein: CASSEGASGANVLTF.

This chain connects TRBV6-5 to TRBJ1-4; 8 bases are a match to TRBD1. This CDR3 is built from 16 residues. Germline V gene data show CDR1 as MNHEY and CDR2 as SVGAGI. V was clipped by 0 bases and J by 8 bases; unmatched bases: 8. The CDR3 region has the DNA TGTGCCAGCAGTTACTCGCGGGCAGGGGGCGAAGAAAAACTGTTTTTT. Residues: CASSYSRAGGEEKLFF.

With regard to this clone: The junction departs from the called germline gene at one end, perhaps through a read error. The genes are TRBV30 and TRBJ1-1, with 7 bases aligning to TRBD1. Germline V CDR1 and CDR2: GTSNPN, SVGIG (reference sequence). The CDR3 covers 14 residues. CDR3 protein: CSWSRIPGQNEAFF. The CDR3, as DNA: TGTTCCTGGAGTCGAATTCCGGGACAGAATGAAGCTTTCTTT.

V gene TRBV4-2 combines with J gene TRBJ2-7; no clear D gene. Germline loops: CDR1 LGHNA, CDR2 YNFKEQ. This CDR3 region has 14 residues. V was clipped by 0 bases and J by 5 bases, with 11 bases between them. The CDR3 nucleotides are TGTGCCAGCAGCCAAGATCATAGAAGGGACGAGCAGTACTTC. The encoded protein is CASSQDHRRDEQYF.

J is TRBJ1-1 and V is TRBV29-1, with D possibly matching TRBD1 (5 bases). Per germline, CDR1 SQVTM and CDR2 ANQGSEA. Between the trimmed V and J ends, which lost 7 bases and 3 bases, there was a span of 12 bases. This CDR3 is built from 12 residues. The CDR3 region has the DNA TGCAGCGCTGGAGTAGGGGACACTGAAGCTTTCTTT. Translation: CSAGVGDTEAFF.

As DNA, the CDR3 is TGTGCCAGCAGCCAAGAGAAGGGCAACGCCGGGGAGCTGTTTTTT. Translation gives CASSQEKGNAGELFF. The chain carries TRBV4-2 and TRBJ2-2; D not certain. Trimming cost V 0 bases and J 6 bases, with 11 bases left between them. CDR3 size: 15 residues. Germline CDR1 LGHNA, CDR2 YNFKEQ.

The gene calls are TRBV9 and TRBJ1-4; D ambiguous. Trimming shortened V by 0 bases and J by 0 bases, and 6 bases separated the two germline ends. This CDR3 is built from 15 residues. From germline, CDR1 is SGDLS and CDR2 YYNGEE. Written as DNA, the CDR3 is TGTGCCAGCAGCGTAGACCTGGCAACTAATGAAAAACTGTTTTTT. Translating gives CASSVDLATNEKLFF.

The V call is TRBV15, the J call TRBJ1-5, with 12 bases identical to TRBD1. V dropped 5 bases and J dropped 2; count of bases not matched to a gene: 13. The CDR3 is made up of 19 amino acids. Germline V lookup: CDR1 LNHNV, CDR2 YYDKDF (reference sequence). CDR3 loop: CATSGGTGGEGSRNQPQHF. CDR3 DNA sequence: TGTGCCACCAGCGGGGGGACAGGGGGCGAAGGTAGTCGCAATCAGCCCCAGCATTTT.